These 24 T cell receptor beta chains came from one sample sequenced in a study of glioma-infiltrating T cells after dendritic cell vaccination. Profiled with immunoSEQ multiplex PCR; TCRdb holds only in-frame clones, not every one. This sample has 80,000 to 100,000 clones; 65% to 85% occur once, and the top ten carry about 5.7%. The time point is: after dendritic cell vaccination, including at tumor progression/relapse. The sequencing used blood, collected after dendritic cell vaccination. The receptor source for this set is a human donor with glioblastoma.

The CDR3 loop is CASSLVFEAKNEQYF. The DNA of the CDR3 is TGCGCCAGCAGCTTGGTATTCGAAGCTAAGAACGAGCAGTACTTC. J is TRBJ2-7 and V is TRBV5-1; D not resolved. Trimming stripped 0 bases from V and 5 bases from J, with 15 bases between. This CDR3 has 15 amino acids. CDR1 is SGHRS and CDR2 is YFSETQ in the germline V gene. The full variable domain, rest sourced from reference TRBV5-1 and TRBJ2-7, is KAGVTQTPRYLIKTRGQQVTLSCSPISGHRSVSWYQQTPGQGLQFLFEYFSETQRNKGNFPGRFSGRQFSNSRSEMNVSTLELGDSALYLCASSLVFEAKNEQYFGPGTRLTVT.

The chain uses TRBV30 and TRBJ1-1, with 8 nucleotides matching TRBD1. The CDR3 is made up of 12 amino acids. Per the germline V gene, CDR1 is GTSNPN and CDR2 is SVGIG (reference sequence). Trimming took 5 bases from V and 4 from J; bases not matched to a gene: 3. The CDR3 DNA follows: TGTGCCTGGGACAGGGGAGTCACTGAAGCTTTCTTT. As protein: CAWDRGVTEAFF.

The chain is built from TRBV6-1 and TRBJ1-4, with D unclear. V lost 6 bases and J 5 bases, leaving 16 bases between the germline ends. Looked up from germline, CDR1 is MNHNS and CDR2 is SASEGT. CDR3 size: 15 residues. Written as DNA, the CDR3 is TGTGCCAGCAGAGCCATGTCCGTGATAAATGAAAAACTGTTTTTT. Protein product: CASRAMSVINEKLFF.

The V and J genes are TRBV20-1 and TRBJ1-1; D not certain. Germline V CDR1 and CDR2: DFQATT, SNEGSKA (reference sequence). V shed 6 bases and J shed 4 bases, with 9 bases lying between them. The CDR3 loop spans 11 amino acids. The CDR3 protein is CSARAGTEAFF. The CDR3 region has the DNA TGCAGTGCCCGCGCGGGCACTGAAGCTTTCTTT.

The V and J genes are TRBV5-1 and TRBJ2-5; 7 bases match TRBD2. This CDR3 is 15 amino acids long. The ends lost 4 bases at V and 3 bases at J; junction bases unmatched: 9. The V gene's germline CDR1 is SGHRS and CDR2 YFSETQ. CDR3 residues: CASSAHGDYKETQYF. The CDR3 bases are TGCGCCAGCAGCGCCCATGGGGACTACAAAGAGACCCAGTACTTC.

This chain links TRBV7-9 with TRBJ2-3; no clear D gene. The CDR3 has 13 amino acids. The V gene lost 8 bases and the J gene lost 2 bases, with 11 bases spanning the gap. CDR1 and CDR2 from the germline V gene are SEHNR and FQNEAQ (reference sequence). The CDR3 nucleotides read TGTGCCAGCTCTAATGAAGTCACAGATACGCAGTATTTT. It specifies CASSNEVTDTQYF.

The chain uses TRBV27 and TRBJ1-1; tentative D call: TRBD1 (5 bases). The V end was cut by 3 bases, the J end by 1 base, with 9 bases between. This CDR3 is built from 14 residues. Germline V gives CDR1 MNHEY, CDR2 SMNVEV (reference sequence). The CDR3 DNA reads TGTGCCAGCAGTTTCAGACAGACGAACACTGAAGCTTTCTTT. Translating it yields CASSFRQTNTEAFF.

The J gene is TRBJ2-7, the V gene TRBV6-5, with 7 bases fitting TRBD1. The trim removed 7 bases at V and 3 bases at J, leaving 6 bases unmatched. Germline V gene data show CDR1 as MNHEY and CDR2 as SVGAGI. The CDR3 spans 13 residues. In DNA form, the CDR3 reads TGTGCCAGCAAGAGGGACAGATACTACGAGCAGTACTTC. Residues: CASKRDRYYEQYF.

The chain is built from TRBV29-1 and TRBJ2-7; TRBD2 might be the D (6 bases). The V end lost 7 bases, the J end lost 7 bases, and 17 bases lay between the germline ends. This CDR3 is 12 amino acids long. Germline V lookup: CDR1 SQVTM, CDR2 ANQGSEA. CDR3 sequence (DNA): TGCAGCGCCGGCGAAAGAGGAGGGGAGCAGTACTTC. It yields the protein CSAGERGGEQYF.

The rearrangement links TRBV6-6 to TRBJ1-1, with 7 nucleotides matching TRBD1. V trimming: 6 bases; J trimming: 4 bases; junction bases outside the gene matches: 8. CDR1 is MNHNY and CDR2 is SVGAGI in the germline V gene (reference sequence). This CDR3 is 14 amino acids long. The CDR3 coding sequence is TGTGCCAGCAGACCCGGGACAGTGGGCACTGAAGCTTTCTTT. It yields the protein CASRPGTVGTEAFF.

J is TRBJ2-7 and V is TRBV10-3, with D hard to call. CDR1 and CDR2 from the germline V gene are ENHRY and SYGVKD. This CDR3 has 12 residues. V was pared by 2 bases and J by 5 bases, with 7 bases between. CDR3 in amino acids: CAISEARNEQYF. CDR3 in DNA: TGTGCCATCAGTGAGGCCAGAAACGAGCAGTACTTC.

This clone was seen a single time. The chain's CDR3 is CASSQIQGPVLEQYF. DNA of the CDR3: TGTGCCAGCAGTCAGATACAGGGACCAGTTTTGGAGCAGTACTTC. The rearrangement uses TRBV6-5 and TRBJ2-7; perhaps TRBD1 as D (6 bases). This CDR3 has 15 residues. The V end was cut by 5 bases, the J end by 7 bases, with 21 bases between. From germline, CDR1 is MNHEY and CDR2 SVGAGI.

V and J are TRBV19 and TRBJ1-2; D remains unclear. Germline V gene lookup returns CDR1 LNHDA and CDR2 SQIVND (reference sequence). The CDR3 is made up of 16 amino acids. The V and J ends lost 2 bases and 4 bases respectively, with 17 bases between them. CDR3 protein: CASSILPGRLSYGYTF. CDR3 bases: TGTGCCAGTAGTATACTCCCAGGAAGATTGAGCTATGGCTACACCTTC.

V usage is TRBV6-1 and J usage is TRBJ1-1; no definite D call. V lost 1 base to trimming and J lost 5 bases, with 11 bases between them. The germline CDR1 and CDR2 sequences are MNHNS and SASEGT. This CDR3 has 14 amino acids. The CDR3 is CASSEVGVRTEAFF. CDR3 DNA sequence: TGTGCCAGCAGTGAAGTCGGGGTAAGGACTGAAGCTTTCTTT.

The sample holds one count of this clone. V usage is TRBV15 and J usage is TRBJ2-5; 8 bases are a match to TRBD1. The length of the CDR3 is 15 residues. Germline trimming cut 0 bases from V and 1 base from J; bases unmatched to any gene: 1. CDR1 and CDR2 from the germline V gene are LNHNV and YYDKDF (reference sequence). The CDR3 region has the DNA TGTGCCACCAGCAGAGACAGGGGGCCCCAAGAGACCCAGTACTTC. It codes for CATSRDRGPQETQYF.

The chain is built from TRBV7-2 and TRBJ1-5, with 7 nucleotides matching TRBD1. Losses at the gene ends were 6 bases for V and 1 base for J; bases not matched to a gene: 3. This CDR3 comprises 14 residues. Germline-derived CDR1 and CDR2 are SGHTA and FQGNSA. As DNA, the CDR3 is TGTGCCAGCAGAGGGGGCGCGAGCAATCAGCCCCAGCATTTT. Its translation: CASRGGASNQPQHF.

V is TRBV19 and J is TRBJ2-5, with D tentatively TRBD2 (7 bases). Trimming removed 1 base at V and 5 bases at J, with 14 bases between. The CDR3 extends over 15 amino acids. Germline CDR1 and CDR2: LNHDA and SQIVND (reference sequence). Here the CDR3 reads CASSIVGGGVETQYF. CDR3 bases: TGTGCCAGTAGTATAGTTGGGGGGGGCGTCGAGACCCAGTACTTC.

CDR3 sequence (DNA): TGTGCCAGCAGCGAAAAGGGGGATAATTCACCCCTCCACTTT. Translation: CASSEKGDNSPLHF. This sequence joins TRBV25-1 and TRBJ1-6, with TRBD1 as a possible D gene (6 bases). V lost 6 bases and J 5 bases, leaving 11 bases between the germline ends. Germline CDR1 is MGHDK and CDR2 is SYGVNS. This CDR3 region has 14 residues.

The chain couples TRBV6-5 to TRBJ2-2; 10 nucleotides align to TRBD2. Per germline, CDR1 MNHEY and CDR2 SVGAGI. The CDR3 is 14 amino acids. Trimming removed 5 bases from V and 6 bases from J; junction bases left unmatched: 3. The CDR3 nucleotides read TGTGCCAGCAGTCCCGGGACTAGCGCCGGGGAGCTGTTTTTT. It is translated as CASSPGTSAGELFF.

The V and J genes are TRBV6-5 and TRBJ1-1, with a possible D match to TRBD1 (5 bases). The germline V gene has CDR1 MNHEY and CDR2 SVGAGI. The CDR3 loop spans 13 amino acids. The ends were cut back, 1 base at V and 4 bases at J, with 7 bases in the middle. Here the CDR3 DNA reads TGTGCCAGCAGTTACTGGGGCCGCACTGAAGCTTTCTTT. Translated: CASSYWGRTEAFF.

V usage is TRBV7-9 and J usage is TRBJ2-3, with D tentatively TRBD2 (6 bases). The germline V and J ends were trimmed by 5 bases and 2 bases, with 11 bases remaining between them. This CDR3 region has 14 residues. Germline V lookup: CDR1 SEHNR, CDR2 FQNEAQ (reference sequence). CDR3 amino acids: CASSPGLSTDTQYF. Here the CDR3 DNA reads TGTGCCAGCAGCCCGGGACTCTCCACAGATACGCAGTATTTT.

A note on this clone: The germline gene is not matched at one end of the junction; a read error may be the cause. V is TRBV4-1 and J is TRBJ2-1; 7 bases match TRBD2. Germline-derived CDR1 and CDR2 are MGHRA and YSYEKL. The CDR3 is 12 residues long. The CDR3 spells CASSQETAGRVF. CDR3 in DNA: TGCGCCAGCAGCCAAGAAACCGCAGGGAGGGTCTTC.

The chain employs TRBV11-2 and TRBJ1-3; D ambiguous. CDR1 is SGHAT, CDR2 FQNNGV, per germline. The CDR3 contains 14 residues. V shed 5 bases and J shed 2 bases, with 10 bases lying between them. CDR3 DNA sequence: TGTGCCAGCAGCCCCCGCGGCCCTGGAAACACCATATATTTT. Protein sequence: CASSPRGPGNTIYF.

The rearrangement uses TRBV11-1 and TRBJ2-7, with 7 positions matching TRBD1. The CDR3 length is 14 residues. In germline, CDR1 is SGHAT, CDR2 FQDESV (reference sequence). Trimming cost V 5 bases and J 3 bases; bases outside gene matches: 7. CDR3 DNA: TGTGCCAGCAGCGACAGGGAAGTCGGCTACGAGCAGTACTTC. Translated: CASSDREVGYEQYF.